The source of this T cell receptor (beta chain) is a study of monozygotic twins with cystic fibrosis. This table comes from immunoSEQ multiplex PCR, and its TCRdb copy is limited to in-frame clones, with some not included. The sample comprises fewer than 20,000 clones, about 96% of which are singletons, and approximately 0.57% rests with the top ten. Germline V gene data show CDR1 as SGHTA and CDR2 as FQGNSA. Trimming took 5 bases from V and 1 from J; bases not matched to a gene: 6. This CDR3 has 15 amino acids. V gene TRBV7-2 combines with J gene TRBJ2-7, with TRBD1 matching over 9 bases. Sequences were obtained from blood. The receptor was isolated from a girl aged 2 to 9 with cystic fibrosis. The chain's CDR3 is CASSQRTGDSYEQYF. CDR3 coding DNA: TGTGCCAGCAGCCAAAGGACAGGGGATTCCTACGAGCAGTACTTC.